These 15 T cell receptor beta chains were sequenced from one sample in a study of CD8 T cells in Susac syndrome. When the RNA was reverse transcribed, random hexamers were used with an input of roughly 0.45 to 1 ug. TCRdb reprocessed the immunoSEQ multiplex PCR reads via MiXCR and lists one record per CDR3 protein. The sample has more than 150,000 distinct CDR3 sequences; roughly 95% are singletons. The sequenced material came from CD4+ T cells from PBMCs. The receptors derive from a human donor with Susac syndrome.

The genes are TRBV2 and TRBJ2-7; the D gene is possibly TRBD1 (5 bases). Germline V gene data show CDR1 as SNHLY and CDR2 as FYNNEI. Trimming took 7 bases from V and 3 from J, leaving 7 bases between them. The CDR3 has 11 residues. Here the CDR3 reads CASIRGYEQYV. CDR3 bases: TGTGCCAGCATAAGGGGCTACGAGCAGTACGTC.

The chain carries TRBV5-4 and TRBJ1-5, with 9 nucleotides matching TRBD1. Germline-derived CDR1 and CDR2 are SGHNT and YYREEE (reference sequence). This CDR3 has 16 amino acids. After removal of 0 bases from V and 3 bases from J, the junction contained 4 bases not matched to a gene. CDR3 nucleotides: TGTGCCAGCAGCTTGGCGGGACAGGGCGCCAATCAGCCCCAGCATTTT. It specifies CASSLAGQGANQPQHF.

V usage is TRBV20-1 and J usage is TRBJ1-5; tentative D call: TRBD1 (5 bases). Trimming pared 0 bases from V and 11 bases from J, leaving 17 bases between. CDR1 is DFQATT and CDR2 is SNEGSKA in the germline V gene (reference sequence). CDR3 length equals 14 residues. CDR3 in amino acids: CSARDPGSQGAQHF. CDR3 in DNA: TGCAGTGCTAGAGATCCAGGGTCCCAAGGTGCCCAGCATTTT.

The chain has TRBV9 and TRBJ1-2, with D unresolved. V shed 5 bases and J shed 1 base, with 15 bases lying between them. The CDR3 loop spans 15 amino acids. Germline CDR1 is SGDLS and CDR2 is YYNGEE. The CDR3 DNA sequence: TGTGCCAGCAGTCCGGGTGGTTCCGATAACTATGGCTACACCTTC. Its translation is CASSPGGSDNYGYTF.

The V gene is TRBV24-1, the J gene TRBJ2-1; 9 bases map to TRBD2. Germline CDR1 is KGHDR and CDR2 is SFDVKD. V lost 7 bases to trimming and J lost 8 bases; unmatched junction nucleotides: 5. This CDR3 is built from 13 residues. The CDR3 nucleotides read TGTGCCACCAGCGGGACTAGCATCGATGAGCAGTTCTTC. Translating gives CATSGTSIDEQFF.

This chain connects TRBV9 to TRBJ2-1; 7 bases fit TRBD2. Trimming removed 3 bases from V and 8 bases from J; junction bases left unmatched: 8. Germline V CDR1 and CDR2: SGDLS, YYNGEE. There are 14 residues in the CDR3. The CDR3: CASSAWLAADEQFF. The CDR3 region has the DNA TGTGCCAGCAGCGCATGGCTAGCGGCGGATGAGCAGTTCTTC.

CDR3 sequence: CSASSGGGDTDTQYF. CDR3 nucleotide sequence: TGCAGTGCTAGCTCAGGGGGCGGGGACACAGATACGCAGTATTTT. The gene calls are TRBV20-1 and TRBJ2-3, with 8 bases matching TRBD1. V was clipped by 3 bases and J by 2 bases; unmatched bases: 7. CDR1 and CDR2 (germline): DFQATT, SNEGSKA (reference sequence). The CDR3 length is 15 residues.

The chain carries TRBV4-2 and TRBJ1-1; no clear D. The V and J ends lost 1 base and 0 bases respectively, with 9 bases between them. The CDR3 contains 15 residues. Germline loops: CDR1 LGHNA, CDR2 YNFKEQ. This chain's CDR3 is CASSQGTGMNTEAFF. The CDR3 DNA follows: TGTGCCAGCAGCCAAGGGACGGGGATGAACACTGAAGCTTTCTTT.

The CDR3 bases are TGTGCCAGCAGTTACGACGGTTTCTCTGGAAACACCATATATTTT. It encodes CASSYDGFSGNTIYF. J is TRBJ1-3 and V is TRBV6-6; D is unclear. From germline, CDR1 is MNHNY and CDR2 SVGAGI (reference sequence). V shed 2 bases and J shed 0 bases, with 8 bases lying between them. The CDR3 has 15 residues.

The J gene is TRBJ1-6, the V gene TRBV6-5, with 7 bases lining up with TRBD1. In germline, CDR1 is MNHEY, CDR2 SVGAGI. There are 12 residues in the CDR3. After removal of 6 bases from V and 11 bases from J, the junction contained 4 bases not matched to a gene. The DNA for the CDR3 is TGTGCCAGCAGCGACACAGGGGCACCCCTCCACTTT. Its protein product is CASSDTGAPLHF.

This chain joins TRBV25-1 and TRBJ2-7, with D perhaps assigned TRBD1 or TRBD2 (5 bases each). Germline V gives CDR1 MGHDK, CDR2 SYGVNS. This CDR3 spans 17 amino acids. V lost 3 bases and J lost 5, with 23 bases in between. DNA of the CDR3: TGTGCCAGCAGTGACTACACATCAGGGACCTGGATTGACGAGCAGTACGTC. Its translation is CASSDYTSGTWIDEQYV.

V gene TRBV12-3 or TRBV12-4 combines with J gene TRBJ2-1; D is ambiguous. Between the trimmed V and J ends, which lost 8 bases and 7 bases, there was a span of 12 bases. The CDR3 is 12 residues long. The CDR3 DNA reads TGTGCCAGCTCGTTTGTCGAGAATGAGCAGTTCTTC. Encoded protein: CASSFVENEQFF.

The rearrangement joins TRBV18 to TRBJ2-1, with TRBD1 as a possible D gene (6 bases). The CDR3 consists of 17 residues. V shed 3 bases and J shed 4 bases, with 19 bases lying between them. Germline V CDR1 and CDR2: KGHSH, LQKENI. The CDR3 protein is CASSPTRQGQIYNEQFF. CDR3 nucleotides: TGTGCCAGCTCACCTACACGACAAGGACAGATATACAATGAGCAGTTCTTC.

This chain uses TRBV9 with TRBJ2-1, with TRBD2 matching over 8 bases. Germline V gene lookup returns CDR1 SGDLS and CDR2 YYNGEE. The CDR3 sequence is 14 residues long. J was trimmed by 7 bases and V by 0 bases; bases with no gene match: 3. The CDR3 DNA follows: TGTGCCAGCAGCGTAGCGGGGGGGCTAAATGAGCAGTTCTTC. Translating it yields CASSVAGGLNEQFF.

The chain couples TRBV28 to TRBJ2-2; D remains unclear. Germline V gene data show CDR1 as MDHEN and CDR2 as SYDVKM. The V end was cut by 7 bases, the J end by 2 bases, with 5 bases between. This CDR3 region has 12 residues. The CDR3 is CASISNTGELFF. The CDR3 coding sequence is TGTGCCAGCATTTCCAACACCGGGGAGCTGTTTTTT.